This entry features one T cell receptor (beta chain) sequence. This CDR3 contains 17 residues. Trimming took off 2 bases at V and 4 bases at J, with 21 bases between the two ends. Germline CDR1 is SNHLY and CDR2 is FYNNEI. Study processing details: The authors estimated nucleated cell counts from reference gene primer amplification. Using immunoSEQ multiplex PCR, the repertoire was profiled, and TCRdb retains in-frame clones only, with some absent. V, J and clone size are taken as reported in that table, and D and trimming were inferred from the DNA itself. Among more than 90,000 clones, around 87% were seen once, and the ten largest hold around 10%. The entry originates in a study of blood T cell repertoires in COVID-19. Study in general: The United States, Italy and Spain supplied acute and convalescent COVID-19 samples. Sources were T cells, B-cell-depleted T cells, or PBMCs; the material itself was cDNA or gDNA.

Source material: peripheral blood. This clonotype was sampled from a woman in her 30s with acute or convalescent COVID-19. The chain is built from TRBV2 and TRBJ2-7, with D maybe TRBD2 (6 bases). As DNA, the CDR3 is TGTGCCAGCAGTGAACTGGCGGGGCCAACGGCCCTATACGAGCAGTACTTC. Translating it yields CASSELAGPTALYEQYF.